Listed below are T cell receptor beta chains from one sample, sequenced in a study of blood T cell repertoires in COVID-19. The table came from immunoSEQ multiplex PCR; TCRdb's copy has only in-frame clones and leaves some out. The sample consists of some 100,000 clones, around nine tenths of them appearing once. The sample taken for sequencing was peripheral blood. The source of these receptors is a man aged 45-60 years with acute or convalescent COVID-19. CDR3s include the opening cysteine and the closing phenylalanine or tryptophan. Fields, in order: D gene, V gene, clone size, J gene, CDR3 protein, CDR3 DNA. A D gene is named only where the DNA matches it firmly. Not every row has a clone size; where given, it reads once, few, many or a size class.

D gene: TRBD1
V gene: TRBV3-1/TRBV3-2
clone size: .
J gene: TRBJ2-3
CDR3 protein: CASSRQGTADTQYF
CDR3 DNA: TGTGCCAGCAGCCGACAGGGCACGGCAGATACGCAGTATTTT

D gene: .
V gene: TRBV7-2
clone size: .
J gene: TRBJ1-1
CDR3 protein: CASSLGGVGRETEAFF
CDR3 DNA: TGTGCCAGCAGCTTAGGAGGCGTGGGGAGGGAGACTGAAGCTTTCTTT

D gene: TRBD1
V gene: TRBV11-2
clone size: .
J gene: TRBJ2-3
CDR3 protein: CASRGNLGGMKMTDTQYF
CDR3 DNA: TGTGCCAGCAGAGGAAACCTAGGGGGCATGAAAATGACAGATACGCAGTATTTT

D gene: .
V gene: TRBV7-8
clone size: once
J gene: TRBJ1-1
CDR3 protein: CASSLGTANTEAFF
CDR3 DNA: TGTGCCAGCAGCTTAGGGACAGCGAACACTGAAGCTTTCTTT

D gene: .
V gene: TRBV28
clone size: .
J gene: TRBJ2-7
CDR3 protein: CASMRVSYEQYF
CDR3 DNA: TGTGCCAGCATGAGAGTCTCCTACGAGCAGTACTTC

D gene: .
V gene: TRBV21-1
clone size: few
J gene: TRBJ1-3
CDR3 protein: CASSGERYRGAGNTIYF
CDR3 DNA: TGTGCCAGCAGCGGAGAGAGATACAGGGGAGCTGGAAACACCATATATTTT

D gene: TRBD2
V gene: TRBV5-1
clone size: .
J gene: TRBJ2-3
CDR3 protein: CASSAGDRGTDTQYF
CDR3 DNA: TGCGCCAGCTCCGCGGGAGATCGAGGCACAGATACGCAGTATTTT

D gene: TRBD2
V gene: TRBV2
clone size: .
J gene: TRBJ2-1
CDR3 protein: CASSEALVAGGYNEQFF
CDR3 DNA: TGTGCCAGCAGTGAAGCGCTGGTAGCGGGAGGATACAATGAGCAGTTCTTC

D gene: .
V gene: TRBV5-1
clone size: few
J gene: TRBJ2-1
CDR3 protein: CASSLGNGDEQFF
CDR3 DNA: TGCGCCAGCAGCTTGGGCAACGGGGATGAGCAGTTCTTC

D gene: .
V gene: TRBV5-1
clone size: .
J gene: TRBJ2-7
CDR3 protein: CASSLAGQNYEQYF
CDR3 DNA: TGCGCCAGCAGCTTGGCAGGACAGAACTACGAGCAGTACTTC

D gene: .
V gene: TRBV9
clone size: .
J gene: TRBJ1-2
CDR3 protein: CASSRREPNYGYTF
CDR3 DNA: TGTGCCAGCAGCCGTCGGGAACCTAACTATGGCTACACCTTC

D gene: TRBD2
V gene: TRBV10-2
clone size: .
J gene: TRBJ2-7
CDR3 protein: CASRTSGGSYEQYF
CDR3 DNA: TGCGCCAGCAGGACTAGCGGGGGATCCTACGAGCAGTACTTC

D gene: TRBD1
V gene: TRBV10-1
clone size: .
J gene: TRBJ2-7
CDR3 protein: CASSNGQGAYEQYF
CDR3 DNA: TGCGCCAGCAGTAACGGACAGGGGGCATACGAGCAGTACTTC

D gene: TRBD2
V gene: TRBV11-3
clone size: .
J gene: TRBJ2-2
CDR3 protein: CASSLNSGRDTGELFF
CDR3 DNA: TGTGCCAGCAGCTTAAATAGCGGGAGGGACACCGGGGAGCTGTTTTTT

D gene: TRBD1
V gene: TRBV2
clone size: .
J gene: TRBJ1-2
CDR3 protein: CASGRQGLSYGYTF
CDR3 DNA: TGTGCCAGCGGTAGACAGGGGCTAAGCTATGGCTACACCTTC

D gene: .
V gene: TRBV7-9
clone size: .
J gene: TRBJ1-1
CDR3 protein: CASSLQGNTEAFF
CDR3 DNA: TGTGCCAGCAGCTTACAGGGAAACACTGAAGCTTTCTTT

D gene: TRBD2
V gene: TRBV4-1
clone size: .
J gene: TRBJ2-1
CDR3 protein: CASSQGLLAVSYNEQFF
CDR3 DNA: TGCGCCAGCAGCCAAGGCCTGCTAGCGGTCTCCTACAATGAGCAGTTCTTC

D gene: TRBD1
V gene: TRBV7-2
clone size: .
J gene: TRBJ1-5
CDR3 protein: CASSFRTGVDQPQHF
CDR3 DNA: TGTGCCAGCAGCTTCCGGACAGGGGTCGACCAGCCCCAGCATTTT

D gene: TRBD2
V gene: TRBV11-3
clone size: .
J gene: TRBJ2-1
CDR3 protein: CASSPRTSGRRDEQFF
CDR3 DNA: TGTGCCAGCAGCCCCCGGACTAGCGGGAGACGGGATGAGCAGTTCTTC

D gene: TRBD2
V gene: TRBV20-1
clone size: medium-sized
J gene: TRBJ2-7
CDR3 protein: CSASLPGGPGEQYF
CDR3 DNA: TGCAGTGCTAGTTTGCCGGGAGGGCCAGGTGAGCAGTACTTC

D gene: .
V gene: TRBV6-5
clone size: .
J gene: TRBJ1-2
CDR3 protein: CASSSTGLRGYTF
CDR3 DNA: TGTGCCAGCAGCTCCACGGGGTTGAGGGGCTACACCTTC

D gene: .
V gene: TRBV25-1
clone size: .
J gene: TRBJ1-6
CDR3 protein: CASRTGWPYNSPLHF
CDR3 DNA: TGTGCCAGCAGGACAGGATGGCCCTATAATTCACCCCTCCACTTT

D gene: TRBD1
V gene: TRBV5-4
clone size: once
J gene: TRBJ1-1
CDR3 protein: CASRGQGEAFF
CDR3 DNA: TGTGCCTCCAGGGGGCAGGGTGAAGCTTTCTTT

D gene: TRBD1
V gene: TRBV19
clone size: few
J gene: TRBJ2-1
CDR3 protein: CASSPGDRAREQFF
CDR3 DNA: TGTGCCAGTAGTCCCGGGGACAGGGCGCGGGAGCAGTTCTTC

D gene: TRBD1
V gene: TRBV7-2
clone size: once
J gene: TRBJ1-3
CDR3 protein: CASTQSRGLGNTIYF
CDR3 DNA: TGTGCCAGCACCCAAAGCAGGGGGCTTGGAAACACCATATATTTT

D gene: TRBD1
V gene: TRBV12-5
clone size: .
J gene: TRBJ2-7
CDR3 protein: CASGFGTGGYTDYEQYF
CDR3 DNA: TGTGCTAGTGGTTTTGGGACAGGGGGCTATACAGACTACGAGCAGTACTTC

D gene: .
V gene: TRBV4-2
clone size: .
J gene: TRBJ1-4
CDR3 protein: CASSQVERWGGGQLFF
CDR3 DNA: TGTGCCAGCAGCCAAGTAGAGCGATGGGGCGGGGGCCAACTGTTTTTT

D gene: .
V gene: TRBV7-8
clone size: .
J gene: TRBJ1-1
CDR3 protein: CASSPTGGVLGKENTEAFF
CDR3 DNA: TGTGCCAGCAGCCCAACGGGGGGGGTCCTAGGGAAAGAAAACACTGAAGCTTTCTTT

D gene: TRBD2
V gene: TRBV5-1
clone size: .
J gene: TRBJ2-1
CDR3 protein: CASSFEREDNEQFF
CDR3 DNA: TGCGCCAGCAGCTTCGAGCGGGAGGACAATGAGCAGTTCTTC

D gene: TRBD2
V gene: TRBV6-6
clone size: .
J gene: TRBJ2-1
CDR3 protein: CASSYWGSGRRNSGSYNEQFF
CDR3 DNA: TGTGCCAGCAGCTACTGGGGTAGCGGGAGGAGGAACAGTGGGTCCTACAATGAGCAGTTCTTC

D gene: .
V gene: TRBV6-6
clone size: .
J gene: TRBJ2-7
CDR3 protein: CASRDGSNSYEQYF
CDR3 DNA: TGTGCCAGCAGAGACGGGAGTAACTCCTACGAGCAGTACTTC

D gene: TRBD1
V gene: TRBV18
clone size: few
J gene: TRBJ1-2
CDR3 protein: CASSPPGQGASNGYTF
CDR3 DNA: TGTGCCAGCTCACCACCGGGGCAGGGGGCATCTAATGGCTACACCTTC